This TCR beta chain was sequenced for a study of blood T cell repertoires in COVID-19. Study in general: PBMCs, B-cell-depleted T cells, or T cells provided the cDNA or gDNA that made up the material.

Seattle researchers signed up patients amid active infection and tracked them longitudinally. TCRdb's copy holds only in-frame clones and misses some; the assay was immunoSEQ multiplex PCR. The data contain under 150,000 clones, around nine tenths of them singletons. Trimming removed 4 bases from V and 0 bases from J; junction bases left unmatched: 7. The CDR3 consists of 18 residues. Germline CDR1 reads LNHDA; CDR2 reads SQIVND (reference sequence). This TCR came from a man aged 55 to 70 with COVID-19, enrolled during active disease. J is TRBJ2-6 and V is TRBV19, with TRBD2 identical over 9 bases. Sequencing input: peripheral blood. Written as DNA, the CDR3 is TGTGCCAGTAGTAATCCAGCGGGAGGCCTCTCTGGGGCCAACGTCCTGACTTTC. Translating gives CASSNPAGGLSGANVLTF.